Reported below is one TCR beta chain. Antigen unknown. V lost 4 bases and J 2 bases, leaving 13 bases between the germline ends. The CDR3 sequence is 14 residues long. CDR1 and CDR2 (germline): SGDLS, YYNGEE. These data are taken from a study of T cells after yellow fever vaccination. Using its own MiXCR run on the 5' RACE reads, TCRdb lists one record per CDR3 protein. The sample lists about 240,000 distinct CDR3 sequences, 6.9% occurring once. Study results and limitations: Once the booster was given, most primary-vaccination clones reappeared, at more than 95% for CD4 and roughly 85% for CD8. The secondary response was weaker but peaked faster, day 5 versus 15. A small proportion of clonotypes was detected in both the CD4 and CD8 compartments.

This TCR derives from a man aged 30-40 years who received the YFV17D yellow fever vaccine. This specimen consisted of CD4+ T cells sorted from PBMCs, obtained 15 days after the yellow fever booster vaccination. V is TRBV9 and J is TRBJ2-7; D not resolved. For the CDR3, the DNA is TGTGCCAGCAGCCCGGCAGATCATCCCTACGAGCAGTACTTC. Its protein is CASSPADHPYEQYF.